This section outlines one TCR beta chain sequence together with its context. Its binding antigen is unknown. Per-base qualities were not stored, and no clone one base away is much larger. These data come from a study of blood T cell repertoires in COVID-19 (TCRdb year 2020). A note on the overall study: Collaborator samples came from the United States, Italy and Spain and covered acute and convalescent phases of COVID-19. The samples were drawn from the first 160 participants of the ongoing ImmuneRACE study and from 950 to 1,500 subjects provided by 6 global collaborators. The dataset comprised deeply sampled blood TCRbeta repertoires from subjects exposed to, actively infected with, or recovered from COVID-19. The sample metadata nearly always contained a de-identified subject ID, COVID-19 status, age in years and sex. The prospective study material was composed of cDNA or gDNA derived from T cells, B-cell-depleted T cells, or PBMCs. Where available, HLA class I and class II types were obtained from metadata supplied by the sample provider rather than from assay-based typing. The repertoires were released in a freely available public database intended as a resource for research on the immune response to SARS-CoV-2.

TCRbeta CDR3 regions were amplified from genomic DNA by means of the immunoSEQ Assay, a bias-controlled multiplex PCR. The study's own analysis went as follows. The number of nucleated cells in each sample was estimated from the amplification of reference gene primers within the assay. Sequence reads were collapsed and filtered to measure the absolute abundance of every unique TCRbeta CDR3 rearrangement. For each sample, productive Simpson clonality was calculated as the square root of Simpson's diversity index across productive rearrangements. TCRdb limited this immuneACCESS table to in-frame rearrangements with V and J called. A share of clones is missing; checked studies link under half to unresolved V genes, and the rest is unexplained. Clone size and V and J calls were adopted from that table, with D and trimming inferred from the DNA. The sample contains 200,000 to 250,000 clones, around 80% of them found a single time. The ten largest clones represent approximately 8% of the sample.

One collaborating source in Seattle enrolled patients while the patients were actively infected and followed the patients over time throughout the course of disease. Whole blood was collected in K2EDTA tubes by collaborating institutions according to the institutions' own protocols. For TCRbeta analysis, collaborators shipped samples as frozen whole blood, isolated PBMCs, or DNA extracted from either of those sample types. Broader findings and caveats from the paper: How much clinical and demographic metadata was included differed by source and by participant, and the metadata was provided uncurated.

The receptor was derived from a woman over 75 with COVID-19, enrolled during active disease. The material sequenced was peripheral blood.

In nucleotides, the sequence is TGTGCCAGCAGGGGATTGGGGAGAAATGAAAAACTGTTTTTT. Its protein product is CASRGLGRNEKLFF. Recombination linked TRBV28 to TRBJ1-4, with the identity of the D gene unclear. V is reduced by 6 bases and J by 5 bases, leaving a spacing of 13 bases between them. The CDR3, cysteine through phenylalanine, is 14 amino acids long. Just the 42-base CDR3 DNA is kept, in frame starting at base 1. CDR1 and CDR2 are drawn from the germline V gene: MDHEN, SYDVKM.